These 27 T cell receptor beta chains share one sample of origin, sequenced in a study of T cells after yellow fever vaccination. TCRdb recomputed calls from the 5' RACE reads with MiXCR, one row per CDR3 protein. The repertoire holds about 340,000 distinct CDR3 sequences, with roughly an eighth as singletons. This material consisted of CD4+ T cells sorted from PBMCs, taken 15 days after the yellow fever booster vaccination. These receptors originate from a man aged 18 to 30 who received the YFV17D yellow fever vaccine.

This sequence joins TRBV6-2 or TRBV6-3 and TRBJ1-5, with 7 positions matching TRBD1. The CDR3 consists of 15 residues. Germline values: CDR1 MNHEY, CDR2 SVGEGT. Trimming took 2 bases from V and 0 from J; bases not matched to a gene: 1. The CDR3 coding sequence is TGTGCCAGCAGTTACCGACAGGGTAGCAATCAGCCCCAGCATTTT. This gives the protein CASSYRQGSNQPQHF.

This clonotype was found a few times. The chain's CDR3 is CSASLGVSNTEAFF. The DNA for the CDR3 is TGCAGTGCTAGCCTAGGGGTTTCGAACACTGAAGCTTTCTTT. The chain uses TRBV20-1 and TRBJ1-1, with D possibly matching TRBD1 (5 bases). CDR3 length: 14 residues. Germline CDR1 DFQATT, CDR2 SNEGSKA (reference sequence). Trimming took off 3 bases at V and 1 base at J, with 12 bases between the two ends.

This clonotype was seen many times. In DNA, the CDR3 is TGCGCCAGCACCCCTTCACCAAACACTGAAGCTTTCTTT. It is translated as CASTPSPNTEAFF. The V call is TRBV5-1, the J call TRBJ1-1; the D is unclear. Germline CDR1 reads SGHRS; CDR2 reads YFSETQ. V was pared by 6 bases and J by 2 bases, with 11 bases between. The CDR3 contains 13 residues. Looking up the rest from reference TRBV5-1 and TRBJ1-1 gives the full variable domain: KAGVTQTPRYLIKTRGQQVTLSCSPISGHRSVSWYQQTPGQGLQFLFEYFSETQRNKGNFPGRFSGRQFSNSRSEMNVSTLELGDSALYLCASTPSPNTEAFFGQGTRLTVV.

The rearrangement joins TRBV5-1 to TRBJ2-1; 7 bases agree with TRBD1. The CDR3 extends over 14 amino acids. Trimming took 4 bases from V and 5 from J; bases not matched to a gene: 6. The V gene's germline CDR1 is SGHRS and CDR2 YFSETQ. The CDR3 sequence: CASSRDSRNNEQFF. The DNA for the CDR3 is TGCGCCAGCAGCAGGGACAGTCGAAACAATGAGCAGTTCTTC.

A few counts support this clonotype. This chain connects TRBV10-3 to TRBJ2-2; perhaps D is TRBD1 or TRBD2 (5 bases each). The CDR3 loop spans 16 amino acids. Germline CDR1 and CDR2: ENHRY and SYGVKD. Trimming pared 4 bases from V and 2 bases from J, leaving 14 bases between. Here the CDR3 DNA reads TGTGCCATCAGTGCCGGGACCGCCGTAAACACCGGGGAGCTGTTTTTT. Translation gives CAISAGTAVNTGELFF.

This clonotype was found a few times. The V gene is TRBV12-3 or TRBV12-4, the J gene TRBJ1-1; no clear D gene. Trimming took off 6 bases at V and 1 base at J, with 9 bases between the two ends. The CDR3 totals 13 residues. The CDR3 DNA reads TGTGCCAGCAGGAAACGGGGGAACACTGAAGCTTTCTTT. It encodes CASRKRGNTEAFF.

A few counts support this clonotype. The chain links TRBV5-1 to TRBJ2-3; 8 nucleotides align to TRBD2. The CDR3 extends over 16 amino acids. With V trimmed by 4 bases and J by 6 bases, 13 bases remained unmatched. CDR1 and CDR2 (germline): SGHRS, YFSETQ. CDR3 protein: CASSPFLSGGGDTQYF. The DNA for the CDR3 is TGCGCCAGCAGCCCCTTCCTAAGCGGGGGTGGTGATACGCAGTATTTT.

The V gene is TRBV20-1, the J gene TRBJ2-4, with a tentative D call TRBD2 (5 bases). Germline CDR1 is DFQATT and CDR2 is SNEGSKA (reference sequence). V lost 3 bases and J 2 bases, leaving 8 bases between the germline ends. The CDR3 extends over 13 amino acids. As DNA, the CDR3 is TGCAGTGCTAGGGAGGTATCCAAAAACATTCAGTACTTC. The encoded protein is CSAREVSKNIQYF.

V is TRBV24-1 and J is TRBJ2-5, with 14 positions matching TRBD2. J was trimmed by 7 bases and V by 4 bases; bases with no gene match: 7. This CDR3 has 16 amino acids. CDR1 is KGHDR, CDR2 SFDVKD, per germline. The chain's CDR3 is CATSDTTSGGDGTQYF. DNA of the CDR3: TGTGCCACCAGTGACACGACTAGCGGGGGGGACGGGACCCAGTACTTC.

This clonotype occurred a few times. The J gene is TRBJ2-1, the V gene TRBV7-2; D perhaps matches TRBD1 (5 bases). The CDR3 covers 16 residues. The V end was cut by 1 base, the J end by 3 bases, with 13 bases between. Germline values: CDR1 SGHTA, CDR2 FQGNSA. CDR3 bases: TGTGCCAGCAGCTTAGGGGCAGGGTTTGTCTACAATGAGCAGTTCTTC. It is translated as CASSLGAGFVYNEQFF.

J is TRBJ1-5 and V is TRBV20-1, with TRBD1 as a possible D gene (6 bases). V was shortened by 3 bases and J by 1 base, with 10 bases between the two germline ends. Looked up from germline, CDR1 is DFQATT and CDR2 is SNEGSKA (reference sequence). CDR3 length: 14 amino acids. The CDR3 bases are TGCAGTGCTAGGGCCGGACAGAGCAATCAGCCCCAGCATTTT. Translated: CSARAGQSNQPQHF.

The chain carries TRBV18 and TRBJ2-6; TRBD1 agrees at 8 bases. V gave up 1 base and J gave up 0 bases; unmatched junction bases: 5. Germline CDR1 reads KGHSH; CDR2 reads LQKENI. The length of the CDR3 is 18 residues. The CDR3 DNA sequence: TGTGCCAGCTCACCACGACAGGGGTCTAGCTCTGGGGCCAACGTCCTGACTTTC. This codes for CASSPRQGSSSGANVLTF.

This clonotype turned up a few times. This CDR3 reads CASSFATLTDTQYF. The CDR3 nucleotides are TGTGCCAGCAGTTTTGCCACCCTCACAGATACGCAGTATTTT. The chain links TRBV12-3 or TRBV12-4 to TRBJ2-3; D gene uncertain. Trimming removed 3 bases from V and 2 bases from J, with 9 bases in between. The CDR3 has 14 amino acids.

This clonotype was picked up a small number of times. The genes are TRBV7-3 and TRBJ2-5; TRBD2 might be the D (7 bases). Germline V gene sequence: CDR1 SGHTA, CDR2 FQGTGA. The CDR3 runs to 13 residues. Deletions cut 8 bases from V and 2 bases from J, with 12 bases between. CDR3 amino acids: CASGGGPQETQYF. The CDR3 nucleotides read TGTGCCAGCGGGGGGGGCCCTCAAGAGACCCAGTACTTC.

This clonotype was counted between two and nine times. The chain is built from TRBV19 and TRBJ1-5, with D hard to call. With 5 bases removed from V and 11 bases from J, the gap between germline ends came to 22 bases. The CDR3 is made up of 15 amino acids. From germline, CDR1 is LNHDA and CDR2 SQIVND (reference sequence). The chain's CDR3 is CASSPRPGFRLAQHF. The DNA for the CDR3 is TGTGCCAGTAGTCCCCGACCCGGGTTTAGGCTAGCCCAGCATTTT. The full variable domain, its missing parts supplied by reference TRBV19 and TRBJ1-5, is DGGITQSPKYLFRKEGQNVTLSCEQNLNHDAMYWYRQDPGQGLRLIYYSQIVNDFQKGDIAEGYSVSREKKESFPLTVTSAQKNPTAFYLCASSPRPGFRLAQHFGDGTRLSIL.

This clonotype was observed a few times. This chain joins TRBV18 and TRBJ2-1, with D unclear. V was trimmed by 6 bases and J by 5 bases, leaving 17 bases between them. This CDR3 is built from 15 residues. CDR1 and CDR2 (germline): KGHSH, LQKENI. DNA of the CDR3: TGTGCCAGCTCCCCCGCCGTCGGATACAACAATGAGCAGTTCTTC. It yields the protein CASSPAVGYNNEQFF.

This clonotype was seen only a few times. The rearrangement links TRBV5-1 to TRBJ1-1; D is perhaps TRBD1 (5 bases). Germline CDR1 is SGHRS and CDR2 is YFSETQ. The CDR3 spans 15 residues. V was clipped by 4 bases and J by 1 base, with 14 bases between them. The CDR3 DNA reads as TGCGCCAGCAGCCCGACCGGGACGGAGAACACTGAAGCTTTCTTT. Translated: CASSPTGTENTEAFF.

This clonotype was seen only a few times. The chain links TRBV15 to TRBJ1-2; tentative D call: TRBD1 (6 bases). Germline loops: CDR1 LNHNV, CDR2 YYDKDF (reference sequence). The CDR3 has 13 residues. V lost 0 bases, J lost 13 bases, and 15 bases lay in between. CDR3 coding DNA: TGTGCCACCAGCAGAGATCAGGGGCGCATCGGCACCTTC. This sequence encodes CATSRDQGRIGTF.

This clonotype occurred a few times. This chain uses TRBV5-1 with TRBJ2-7; 10 positions agree with TRBD1. The CDR3 runs 14 residues. The germline gives CDR1 SGHRS, CDR2 YFSETQ. V lost 4 bases and J lost 4; bases outside the gene matches: 5. In DNA form, the CDR3 reads TGCGCCAGCAGCACCACGGGACAGGGGTACGAGCAGTACTTC. Translation gives CASSTTGQGYEQYF.

The CDR3 nucleotides read TGTGCCAGCAGGTCTCCGCCGGTTAGTTCACCCCTCCACTTT. It encodes CASRSPPVSSPLHF. The rearrangement uses TRBV7-9 and TRBJ1-6, with D uncertain. V was trimmed by 6 bases and J by 9 bases, leaving 15 bases between them. Germline CDR1 is SEHNR and CDR2 is FQNEAQ (reference sequence). The CDR3 length is 14 residues.

This clonotype showed up just a few times. J is TRBJ2-5 and V is TRBV25-1; D is perhaps TRBD1 (5 bases). The germline V and J ends were trimmed by 0 bases and 2 bases, with 16 bases remaining between them. Germline V CDR1 and CDR2: MGHDK, SYGVNS. CDR3 size: 17 residues. CDR3 DNA sequence: TGTGCCAGCAGTGAATATTTCGGGCAGGGTCGGCAAGAGACCCAGTACTTC. Translating it yields CASSEYFGQGRQETQYF.

The chain recombines TRBV6-5 with TRBJ2-7; no clear D gene. The CDR3 has 17 residues. Germline CDR1 MNHEY, CDR2 SVGAGI. The V and J ends lost 0 bases and 4 bases respectively, with 19 bases between them. CDR3 nucleotides: TGTGCCAGCAGTTACTCGGTCGTGGGTATCGGAGAGTACGAGCAGTACTTC. Its protein product is CASSYSVVGIGEYEQYF.

In this sample, this clonotype turned up many times. The chain combines TRBV3-1 with TRBJ2-1; 10 nucleotides match TRBD2. V trimming: 1 base; J trimming: 8 bases; junction bases outside the gene matches: 8. There are 16 residues in the CDR3. Germline values: CDR1 LGHDT, CDR2 YNNKEL (reference sequence). The CDR3 DNA follows: TGTGCCAGCAGCCAAGCGAACCTAGCGGGGGCGGATGAGCAGTTCTTC. This gives the protein CASSQANLAGADEQFF.

The V gene is TRBV5-1, the J gene TRBJ2-3, with D perhaps TRBD1 (5 bases). The germline CDR1 and CDR2 sequences are SGHRS and YFSETQ. This CDR3 has 15 amino acids. Trimming removed 2 bases from V and 1 base from J, with 11 bases in between. The CDR3 DNA reads as TGCGCCAGCAGCTTCTCCCAGGGCGGCACAGATACGCAGTATTTT. This sequence encodes CASSFSQGGTDTQYF.

The CDR3 region has the DNA TGTGCCAGCAGCTCTCGAGCGGGGGGGAGCTCCTACAATGAGCAGTTCTTC. Residues: CASSSRAGGSSYNEQFF. V gene TRBV7-2 combines with J gene TRBJ2-1, with 10 bases matching TRBD2. CDR1 is SGHTA and CDR2 is FQGNSA in the germline V gene. There are 17 residues in the CDR3. V was pared by 4 bases and J by 0 bases, with 6 bases of the junction left unmatched.

V gene TRBV20-1 combines with J gene TRBJ2-7, with 7 nucleotides matching TRBD2. Germline CDR1 and CDR2: DFQATT and SNEGSKA (reference sequence). The CDR3 extends over 16 amino acids. J was trimmed by 0 bases and V by 3 bases; bases with no gene match: 11. In DNA, the CDR3 is TGCAGTGCTAGTTACCCACCTAGCGGAAGCTCCTACGAGCAGTACTTC. Amino acid sequence: CSASYPPSGSSYEQYF.

There are a few counts of this clonotype. This sequence joins TRBV7-2 and TRBJ2-2, with 10 bases lining up with TRBD1. The germline CDR1 and CDR2 sequences are SGHTA and FQGNSA. CDR3 length: 18 amino acids. With 5 bases clipped from V and 7 bases from J, the junction kept 16 bases outside the gene matches. CDR3 coding DNA: TGTGCCAGCAGCCCATCCTCTCGGACAGGGGGAGCTGGCGGGGAGCTGTTTTTT. Translating gives CASSPSSRTGGAGGELFF.